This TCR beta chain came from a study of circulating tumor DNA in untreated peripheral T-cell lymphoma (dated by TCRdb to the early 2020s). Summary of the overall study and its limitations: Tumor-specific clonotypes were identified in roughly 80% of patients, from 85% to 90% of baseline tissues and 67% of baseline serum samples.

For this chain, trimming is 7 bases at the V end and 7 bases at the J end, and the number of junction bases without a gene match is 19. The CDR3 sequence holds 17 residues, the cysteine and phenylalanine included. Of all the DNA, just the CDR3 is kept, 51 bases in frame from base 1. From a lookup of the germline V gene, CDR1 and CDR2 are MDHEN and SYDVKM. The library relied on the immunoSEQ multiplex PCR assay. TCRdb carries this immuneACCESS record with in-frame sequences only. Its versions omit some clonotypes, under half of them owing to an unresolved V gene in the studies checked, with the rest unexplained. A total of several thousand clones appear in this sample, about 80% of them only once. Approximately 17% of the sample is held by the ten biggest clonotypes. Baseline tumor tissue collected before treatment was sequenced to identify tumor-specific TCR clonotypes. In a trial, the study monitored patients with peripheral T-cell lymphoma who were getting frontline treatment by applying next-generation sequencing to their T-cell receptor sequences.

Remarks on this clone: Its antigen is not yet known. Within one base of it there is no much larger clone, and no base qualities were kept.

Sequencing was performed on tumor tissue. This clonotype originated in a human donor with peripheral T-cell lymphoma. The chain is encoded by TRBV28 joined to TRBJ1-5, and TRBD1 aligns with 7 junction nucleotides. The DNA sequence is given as TGTGCCAGCACCTTACAGGGGTTGATAAGCATGAGCCAGCCCCAGCATTTT. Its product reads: CASTLQGLISMSQPQHF.